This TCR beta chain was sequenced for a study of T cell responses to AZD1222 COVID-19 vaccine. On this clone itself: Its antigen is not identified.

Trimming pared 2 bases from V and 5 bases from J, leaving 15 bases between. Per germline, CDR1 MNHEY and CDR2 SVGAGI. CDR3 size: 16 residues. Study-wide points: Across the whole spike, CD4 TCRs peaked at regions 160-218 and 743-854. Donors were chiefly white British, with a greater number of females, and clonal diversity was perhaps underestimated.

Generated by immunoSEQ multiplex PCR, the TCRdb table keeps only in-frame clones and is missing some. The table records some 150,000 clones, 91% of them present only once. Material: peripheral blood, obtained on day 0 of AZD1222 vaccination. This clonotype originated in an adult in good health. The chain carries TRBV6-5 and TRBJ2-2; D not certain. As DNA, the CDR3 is TGTGCCAGCAGTTACAGAACACCTTACTTGACCGGGGAGCTGTTTTTT. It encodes CASSYRTPYLTGELFF.